The clone carrying this T cell receptor beta chain was picked up one time. Germline lookup yields CDR1 MDHEN and CDR2 SYDVKM. The CDR3 consists of 14 residues. The V gene lost 11 bases and the J gene lost 0 bases, with 16 bases spanning the gap. Data came from immunoSEQ multiplex PCR; TCRdb stores just in-frame clones and leaves some out. Here the sample spans some 99,000 clones, approximately 94% being singletons. These data are taken from a study of OX40 agonist ivuxolimab in advanced cancers. The sample in question was CD4+ or CD8+ T cells sorted from blood, obtained in a trial of the OX40 agonist ivuxolimab. The chain links TRBV28 to TRBJ1-1; no firm D call. The TCR originated in an adult with an advanced solid tumor such as melanoma, head and neck, liver or kidney cancer. The CDR3 loop reads CAVTRAPMNTEAFF. Here the CDR3 DNA reads TGTGCCGTCACAAGGGCCCCCATGAACACTGAAGCTTTCTTT.